The next 20 T cell receptor beta chains were all read from a single sample in a study of blood T cell repertoires in COVID-19. Generated by immunoSEQ multiplex PCR, the TCRdb table keeps only in-frame clones and is missing some. The sample holds 100,000 to 120,000 clones, roughly 91% seen once. The sequenced sample consisted of peripheral blood. These TCRs come from a woman aged 45-60 years with acute or convalescent COVID-19.

This clone occurred many times. The chain recombines TRBV24-1 with TRBJ1-3; D is ambiguous. The CDR3 has 15 residues. Deletions cut 3 bases from V and 0 bases from J, with 8 bases between. Germline V CDR1 and CDR2: KGHDR, SFDVKD. This CDR3 is CATSDGRASGNTIYF. CDR3 bases: TGTGCCACCAGTGATGGGCGCGCCTCTGGAAACACCATATATTTT.

For the CDR3, the DNA is TGTGCCAGCAGCGTGACAGACCCGAACACCGGGGAGCTGTTTTTT. Translated: CASSVTDPNTGELFF. The rearrangement uses TRBV7-9 and TRBJ2-2; a possible D gene is TRBD1 (5 bases). Germline assignment: CDR1 SEHNR and CDR2 FQNEAQ (reference sequence). This CDR3 contains 15 residues. V dropped 5 bases and J dropped 0 bases, with 10 bases sitting between them. The full variable domain, with the rest looked up from reference TRBV7-9 and TRBJ2-2, is DTGVSQNPRHKITKRGQNVTFRCDPISEHNRLYWYRQTLGQGPEFLTYFQNEAQLEKSRLLSDRFSAERPKGSFSTLEIQRTEQGDSAMYLCASSVTDPNTGELFFGEGSRLTVL.

The chain carries TRBV6-5 and TRBJ2-7; tentatively, D is TRBD2 (5 bases). V was pared by 6 bases and J by 3 bases, with 18 bases between. The V gene's germline CDR1 is MNHEY and CDR2 SVGAGI. This CDR3 has 15 amino acids. DNA of the CDR3: TGTGCCAGCAGGACGGGCCTTTCGGACTTCTACGAGCAGTACTTC. Its protein is CASRTGLSDFYEQYF.

V is TRBV3-1 (or the pseudogene TRBV3-2) and J is TRBJ2-7; 7 bases align to TRBD2. The CDR3 loop spans 15 amino acids. In germline, CDR1 is LGHDT, CDR2 YNNKEL (reference sequence). The J segment lost 2 bases and the V segment lost 5 bases, leaving 9 bases of the junction unmatched. The CDR3 here is CASSTMGGDPYEQYF. The CDR3 DNA reads as TGTGCCAGCAGCACTATGGGAGGGGACCCCTACGAGCAGTACTTC.

In nucleotides, the CDR3 is TGTGCCAGCAGTTTACTGCCCGGGAACACTGAAGCTTTCTTT. Protein: CASSLLPGNTEAFF. The chain joins TRBV28 to TRBJ1-1; D is unclear. V was shortened by 2 bases and J by 1 base, with 8 bases between the two germline ends. Germline V gene data show CDR1 as MDHEN and CDR2 as SYDVKM. There are 14 residues in the CDR3.

The chain couples TRBV5-1 to TRBJ2-3; 10 bases are a match to TRBD2. Germline assignment: CDR1 SGHRS and CDR2 YFSETQ. Unmatched junction bases numbered 10, after V lost 3 bases and J lost 0 bases. The CDR3 has 18 amino acids. The CDR3 here is CASSSPGSSGRSTDTQYF. The CDR3 region has the DNA TGCGCCAGCAGCTCACCAGGGTCTAGCGGGAGAAGCACAGATACGCAGTATTTT.

The chain joins TRBV6-5 to TRBJ2-5; TRBD2 is a possible D gene (6 bases). V was pared by 5 bases and J by 5 bases, with 12 bases between. This CDR3 spans 13 amino acids. Germline CDR1 MNHEY, CDR2 SVGAGI. The CDR3 here is CASSTDYDETQYF. CDR3 DNA sequence: TGTGCCAGCAGTACGGACTACGATGAGACCCAGTACTTC.

V is TRBV7-9 and J is TRBJ2-1; 7 bases map to TRBD2. This CDR3 region has 15 residues. Losses at the gene ends were 2 bases for V and 6 bases for J; bases not matched to a gene: 7. Per germline, CDR1 SEHNR and CDR2 FQNEAQ (reference sequence). This CDR3 is CASSLKGGPANEQFF. The CDR3 region has the DNA TGTGCCAGCAGCTTAAAGGGAGGGCCGGCCAATGAGCAGTTCTTC.

The genes are TRBV28 and TRBJ1-1; 9 nucleotides agree with TRBD1. The V gene end was trimmed by 4 bases and the J gene end by 4 bases; junction bases not matched to a gene: 7. The CDR3 sequence is 15 residues long. The germline CDR1 and CDR2 sequences are MDHEN and SYDVKM. The CDR3 sequence is CASSSYRGLGTEAFF. CDR3 DNA: TGTGCCAGCAGTTCATACAGGGGGCTCGGCACTGAAGCTTTCTTT.

The chain links TRBV2 to TRBJ2-7; TRBD2 might be the D (6 bases). V was cut by 7 bases and J by 11 bases, with 15 bases left in between. The CDR3 covers 11 residues. Per the germline V gene, CDR1 is SNHLY and CDR2 is FYNNEI. CDR3 residues: CASTPQEGKYF. CDR3 DNA: TGTGCCAGCACCCCCCAGGAGGGAAAGTACTTC.

V gene TRBV2 combines with J gene TRBJ1-6; tentatively, D is TRBD1 (6 bases). The CDR3 has 18 residues. The V end lost 10 bases, the J end lost 0 bases, and 22 bases lay between the germline ends. Germline CDR1 reads SNHLY; CDR2 reads FYNNEI. CDR3 nucleotide sequence: TGTGCCACCGAAGTACCGGGACATGCGAGCTCCTATAATTCACCCCTCCACTTT. Amino acids: CATEVPGHASSYNSPLHF.

The chain combines TRBV6-5 with TRBJ2-3, with a possible D match to TRBD2 (5 bases). The CDR3 spans 14 residues. V was cut by 6 bases and J by 4 bases, with 14 bases left in between. CDR1 and CDR2 from the germline V gene are MNHEY and SVGAGI. CDR3 bases: TGTGCCAGCAGCTTACTAGAGGAGGCAGATACGCAGTATTTT. This gives the protein CASSLLEEADTQYF.

The chain joins TRBV5-1 to TRBJ2-1, with 12 bases that match TRBD2. The CDR3 sequence is 18 residues long. V was pared by 2 bases and J by 3 bases, with 9 bases of the junction left unmatched. The germline CDR1 and CDR2 sequences are SGHRS and YFSETQ. CDR3: CASSLRTSGTPDYNEQFF. In DNA form, the CDR3 reads TGCGCCAGCAGCTTACGGACTAGCGGGACCCCCGACTACAATGAGCAGTTCTTC.

The chain has TRBV2 and TRBJ1-2, with D unresolved. Trimming shortened V by 6 bases and J by 7 bases, and 21 bases separated the two germline ends. Germline V gene data show CDR1 as SNHLY and CDR2 as FYNNEI. This CDR3 spans 15 amino acids. The CDR3 sequence: CASRSSETSRSGYTF. DNA for the CDR3: TGTGCCAGCAGGTCTTCGGAGACCTCTAGGAGTGGCTACACCTTC.

The chain is built from TRBV7-2 and TRBJ1-1; D perhaps matches TRBD1 (5 bases). This CDR3 comprises 15 residues. Per the germline V gene, CDR1 is SGHTA and CDR2 is FQGNSA. V lost 1 base and J 0 bases, leaving 9 bases between the germline ends. The CDR3 DNA sequence: TGTGCCAGCAGCTTAGGTAAGGGGTTGAACACTGAAGCTTTCTTT. As protein: CASSLGKGLNTEAFF.

The V call is TRBV19, the J call TRBJ2-3; no definite D call. Germline assignment: CDR1 LNHDA and CDR2 SQIVND (reference sequence). The length of the CDR3 is 16 residues. Trimming left V 6 bases short and J 0 bases short, with 16 bases between. Here the CDR3 reads CASSPMTSASTDTQYF. The CDR3, as DNA: TGTGCCAGTAGCCCGATGACTTCCGCTAGCACAGATACGCAGTATTTT.

The chain carries TRBV28 and TRBJ2-3; TRBD2 is a possible D gene (6 bases). Germline V gives CDR1 MDHEN, CDR2 SYDVKM. The length of the CDR3 is 12 residues. Trimming shortened V by 4 bases and J by 9 bases, and 11 bases separated the two germline ends. The CDR3 region is CASSSSGSTQYF. CDR3 coding DNA: TGTGCCAGCAGTTCAAGCGGGTCCACGCAGTATTTT.

The chain uses TRBV7-9 and TRBJ1-4; tentatively, D is TRBD1 (5 bases). The ends were cut back, 10 bases at V and 3 bases at J, with 12 bases in the middle. Germline V gives CDR1 SEHNR, CDR2 FQNEAQ (reference sequence). The CDR3 spans 13 residues. Written as DNA, the CDR3 is TGTGCCACCCTCAGGGCATCTAATGAAAAACTGTTTTTT. Translated, it gives CATLRASNEKLFF.

The V and J genes are TRBV6-5 and TRBJ2-5, with 9 bases that match TRBD2. This CDR3 has 15 amino acids. The J segment lost 4 bases and the V segment lost 8 bases, leaving 11 bases of the junction unmatched. The germline gives CDR1 MNHEY, CDR2 SVGAGI. In DNA form, the CDR3 reads TGTGCCAGCCGCCGAGGGCTAGCGGGATTAGAGACCCAGTACTTC. As protein: CASRRGLAGLETQYF.

The chain has TRBV19 and TRBJ2-2, with 11 bases fitting TRBD2. V dropped 4 bases and J dropped 6; count of bases not matched to a gene: 10. The germline gives CDR1 LNHDA, CDR2 SQIVND (reference sequence). There are 17 residues in the CDR3. The CDR3 sequence is CASSREVAGGPSGELFF. CDR3 sequence (DNA): TGTGCCAGTAGTAGAGAGGTAGCGGGAGGGCCTTCCGGGGAGCTGTTTTTT.